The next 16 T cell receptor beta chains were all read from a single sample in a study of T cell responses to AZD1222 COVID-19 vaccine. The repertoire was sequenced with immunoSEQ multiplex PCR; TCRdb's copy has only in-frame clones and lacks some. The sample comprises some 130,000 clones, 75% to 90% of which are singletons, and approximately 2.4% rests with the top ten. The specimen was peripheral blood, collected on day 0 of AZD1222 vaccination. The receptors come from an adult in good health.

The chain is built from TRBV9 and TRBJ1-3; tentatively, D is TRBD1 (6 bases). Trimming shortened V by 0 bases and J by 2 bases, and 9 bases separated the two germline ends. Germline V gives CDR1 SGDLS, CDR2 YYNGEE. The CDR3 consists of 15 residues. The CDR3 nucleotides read TGTGCCAGCAGCGTAGAGGGGGACCCTGGAAACACCATATATTTT. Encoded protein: CASSVEGDPGNTIYF.

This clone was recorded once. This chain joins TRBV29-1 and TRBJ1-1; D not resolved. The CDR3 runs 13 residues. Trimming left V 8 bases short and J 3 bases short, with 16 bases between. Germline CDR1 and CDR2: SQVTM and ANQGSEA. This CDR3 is CSSRIGIDTEAFF. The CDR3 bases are TGCAGCTCCCGTATCGGGATTGACACTGAAGCTTTCTTT.

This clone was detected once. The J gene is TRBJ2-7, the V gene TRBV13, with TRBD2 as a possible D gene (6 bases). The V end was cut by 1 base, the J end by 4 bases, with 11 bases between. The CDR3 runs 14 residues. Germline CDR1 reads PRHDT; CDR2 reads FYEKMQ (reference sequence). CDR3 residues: CASSLVGGEYEQYF. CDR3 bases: TGTGCCAGCAGCTTAGTAGGAGGGGAATACGAGCAGTACTTC.

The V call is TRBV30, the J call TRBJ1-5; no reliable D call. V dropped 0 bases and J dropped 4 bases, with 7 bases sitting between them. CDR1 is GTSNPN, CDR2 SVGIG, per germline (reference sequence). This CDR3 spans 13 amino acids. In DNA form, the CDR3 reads TGTGCCTGGAGTGTGGAAATTAATCAGCCCCAGCATTTT. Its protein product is CAWSVEINQPQHF.

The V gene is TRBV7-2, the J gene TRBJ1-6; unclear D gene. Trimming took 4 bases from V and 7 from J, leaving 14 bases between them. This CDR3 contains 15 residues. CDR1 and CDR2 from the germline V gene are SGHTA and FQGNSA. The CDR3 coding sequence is TGTGCCAGCAGCTCGGGGTTGGCGGCAAATTCACCCCTCCACTTT. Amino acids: CASSSGLAANSPLHF. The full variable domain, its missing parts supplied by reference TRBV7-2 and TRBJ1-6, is GAGVSQSPSNKVTEKGKDVELRCDPISGHTALYWYRQSLGQGLEFLIYFQGNSAPDKSGLPSDRFSAERTGGSVSTLTIQRTQQEDSAVYLCASSSGLAANSPLHFGNGTRLTVT.

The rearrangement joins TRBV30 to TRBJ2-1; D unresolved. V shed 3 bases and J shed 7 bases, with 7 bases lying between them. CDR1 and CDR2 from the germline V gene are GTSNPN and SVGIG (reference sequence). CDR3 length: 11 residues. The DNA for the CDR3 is TGTGCCTGGAGGGCAATTAATGAGCAGTTCTTC. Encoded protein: CAWRAINEQFF.

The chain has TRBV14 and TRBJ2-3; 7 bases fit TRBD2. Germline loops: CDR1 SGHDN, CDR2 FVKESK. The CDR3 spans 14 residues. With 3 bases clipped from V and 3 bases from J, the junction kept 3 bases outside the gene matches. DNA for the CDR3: TGTGCCAGCAGCCATCCCGGGGGGACAGATACGCAGTATTTT. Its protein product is CASSHPGGTDTQYF.

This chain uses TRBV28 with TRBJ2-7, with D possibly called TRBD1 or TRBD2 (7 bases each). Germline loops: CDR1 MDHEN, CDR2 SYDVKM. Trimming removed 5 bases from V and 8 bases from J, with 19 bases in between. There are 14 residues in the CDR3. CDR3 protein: CASSKGARGTQQYF. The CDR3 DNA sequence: TGTGCCAGCAGTAAGGGGGCGCGGGGGACTCAGCAGTACTTC. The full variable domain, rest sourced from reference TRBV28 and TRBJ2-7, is DVKVTQSSRYLVKRTGEKVFLECVQDMDHENMFWYRQDPGLGLRLIYFSYDVKMKEKGDIPEGYSVSREKKERFSLILESASTNQTSMYLCASSKGARGTQQYFGPGTRLTVT.

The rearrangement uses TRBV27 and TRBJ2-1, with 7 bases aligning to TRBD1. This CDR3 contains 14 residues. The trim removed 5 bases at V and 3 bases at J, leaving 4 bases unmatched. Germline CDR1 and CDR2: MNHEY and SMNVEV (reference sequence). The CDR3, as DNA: TGTGCCAGCAGTGCCACAGGGGTCTACAATGAGCAGTTCTTC. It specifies CASSATGVYNEQFF.

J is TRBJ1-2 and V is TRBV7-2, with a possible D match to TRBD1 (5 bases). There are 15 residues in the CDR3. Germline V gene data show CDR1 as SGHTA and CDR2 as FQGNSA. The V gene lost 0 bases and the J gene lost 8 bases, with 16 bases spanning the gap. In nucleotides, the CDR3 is TGTGCCAGCAGCTTAGCCTCAGGGCCGGGTAGGGGCTACACCTTC. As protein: CASSLASGPGRGYTF.

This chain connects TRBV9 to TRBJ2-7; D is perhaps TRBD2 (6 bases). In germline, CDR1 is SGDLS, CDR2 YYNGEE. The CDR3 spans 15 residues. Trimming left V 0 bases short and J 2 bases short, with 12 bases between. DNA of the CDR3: TGTGCCAGCAGCGTAGGCGGGGACGGAGCCTACGAGCAGTACTTC. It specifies CASSVGGDGAYEQYF.

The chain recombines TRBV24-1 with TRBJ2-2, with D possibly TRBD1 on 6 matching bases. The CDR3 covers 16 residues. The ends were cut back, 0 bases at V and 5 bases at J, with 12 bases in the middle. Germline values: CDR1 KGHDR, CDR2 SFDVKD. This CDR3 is CATSDLRDRPTGELFF. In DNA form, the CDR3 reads TGTGCCACCAGTGATTTGAGAGACAGGCCAACCGGGGAGCTGTTTTTT.

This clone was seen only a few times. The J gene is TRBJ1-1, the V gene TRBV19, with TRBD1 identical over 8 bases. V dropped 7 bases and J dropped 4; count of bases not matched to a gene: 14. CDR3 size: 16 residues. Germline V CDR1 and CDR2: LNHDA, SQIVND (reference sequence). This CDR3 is CASIPDREVRATEAFF. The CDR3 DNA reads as TGTGCCAGTATCCCGGACAGGGAAGTTCGGGCCACTGAAGCTTTCTTT.

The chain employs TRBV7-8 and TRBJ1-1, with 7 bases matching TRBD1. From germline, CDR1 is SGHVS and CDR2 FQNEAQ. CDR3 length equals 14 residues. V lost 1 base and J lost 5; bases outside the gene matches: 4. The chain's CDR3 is CASSLEGRGTEAFF. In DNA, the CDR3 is TGTGCCAGCAGCTTAGAGGGCAGGGGGACTGAAGCTTTCTTT.

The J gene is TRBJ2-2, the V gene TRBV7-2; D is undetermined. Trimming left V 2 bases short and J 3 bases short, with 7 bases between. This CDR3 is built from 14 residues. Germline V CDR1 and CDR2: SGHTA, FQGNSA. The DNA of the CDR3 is TGTGCCAGCAGCTTAACCGTGCACACCGGGGAGCTGTTTTTT. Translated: CASSLTVHTGELFF.

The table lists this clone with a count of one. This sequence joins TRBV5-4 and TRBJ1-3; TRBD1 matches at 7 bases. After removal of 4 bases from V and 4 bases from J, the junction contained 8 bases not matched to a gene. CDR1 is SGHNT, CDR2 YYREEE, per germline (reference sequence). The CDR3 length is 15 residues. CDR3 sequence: CASSQLTGTGNTIYF. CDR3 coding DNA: TGTGCCAGCAGCCAATTGACAGGGACAGGAAACACCATATATTTT.